This T cell receptor (beta chain) was sequenced for a study of T cells after yellow fever vaccination. The 5'RACE template-switching step produced TCR cDNA and added a universal primer site and UMIs. TCRdb re-called the 5' RACE reads through MiXCR, storing one row per CDR3 protein. The profile shows 450,000 to 650,000 distinct CDR3 sequences, about 13% of them singletons. From germline, CDR1 is DFQATT and CDR2 SNEGSKA (reference sequence). The V and J ends lost 5 bases and 0 bases respectively, with 4 bases between them. CDR3 length: 11 residues. V is TRBV20-1 and J is TRBJ1-1; no clear D. The sequencing here drew on PBMCs, taken on the day of the yellow fever booster vaccination. This sequence originates from a young man who received the YFV17D yellow fever vaccine. The CDR3 here is CSAYMNTEAFF. The CDR3 region has the DNA TGCAGTGCTTACATGAACACTGAAGCTTTCTTT.